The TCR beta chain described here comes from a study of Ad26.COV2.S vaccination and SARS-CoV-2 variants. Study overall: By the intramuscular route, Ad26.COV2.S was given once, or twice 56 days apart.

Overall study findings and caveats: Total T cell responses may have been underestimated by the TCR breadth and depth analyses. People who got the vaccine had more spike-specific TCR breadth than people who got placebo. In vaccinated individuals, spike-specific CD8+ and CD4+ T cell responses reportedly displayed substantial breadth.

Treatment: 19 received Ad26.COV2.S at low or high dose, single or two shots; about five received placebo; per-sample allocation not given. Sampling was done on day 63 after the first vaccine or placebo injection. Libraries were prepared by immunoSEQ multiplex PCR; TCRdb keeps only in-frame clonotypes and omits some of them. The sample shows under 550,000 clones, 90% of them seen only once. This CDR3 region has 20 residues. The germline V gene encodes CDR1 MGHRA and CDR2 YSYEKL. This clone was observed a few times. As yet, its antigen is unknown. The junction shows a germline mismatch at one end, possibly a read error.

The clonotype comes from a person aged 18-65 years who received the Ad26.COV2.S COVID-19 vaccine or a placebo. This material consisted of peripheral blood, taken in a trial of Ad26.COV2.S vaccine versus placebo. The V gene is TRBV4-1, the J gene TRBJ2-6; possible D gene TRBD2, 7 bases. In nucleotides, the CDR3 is TGCGCCAGTAGCCTGTCGGGGGGACAAATAATCTTCTCTGGGGCCAACGTCCTGACTTTC. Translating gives CASSLSGGQIIFSGANVLTF.